Listed below are T cell receptor beta chains from one sample, sequenced in a study of shared clonotypes between healthy human individuals. Profiled with immunoSEQ multiplex PCR; TCRdb holds only in-frame clones, not every one. This sample yields roughly 2.2 million clones, of which about 92% are seen a single time; under 0.45% belongs to the top ten. The specimen sequenced was naive CD4+ T cells from PBMCs. The receptors here all came from a man younger than 30 in good health. Some clones in this sample may be carry-over from other donors' samples. Both conserved end residues are part of each CDR3.

j_gene: TRBJ1-2
v_gene: TRBV28
CDR3aa: CASSLDQGLGGYTF

j_gene: TRBJ2-1
v_gene: TRBV5-1
CDR3aa: CASSSTSGIGEQFF

j_gene: TRBJ2-5
v_gene: TRBV7-2
CDR3aa: CASSFAGRETQYF

j_gene: TRBJ2-1
v_gene: TRBV29-1
CDR3aa: CSVALGQGYEQFF

j_gene: TRBJ2-7
v_gene: TRBV7-9
CDR3aa: CASSLSFMGGAYEQYF

j_gene: TRBJ1-5
v_gene: TRBV4-1
CDR3aa: CASSHTGDKQPQHF

j_gene: TRBJ1-2
v_gene: TRBV6-5
CDR3aa: CASSYSPFLMSSYTF

j_gene: TRBJ2-3
v_gene: TRBV10-3
CDR3aa: CAISGNTDTQYF

j_gene: TRBJ2-2
v_gene: TRBV28
CDR3aa: CASSPGLAVGELFF

j_gene: TRBJ1-2
v_gene: TRBV19
CDR3aa: CASRPGLRNYGYTF

j_gene: TRBJ2-5
v_gene: TRBV6-5
CDR3aa: CASSSPVPGHGTQYF

j_gene: TRBJ2-3
v_gene: TRBV5-6
CDR3aa: CASSLVRRDTQYF

j_gene: TRBJ1-1
v_gene: TRBV11-3
CDR3aa: CASSSIEGTEAFF

j_gene: TRBJ2-2
v_gene: TRBV15
CDR3aa: CATSRDRARPTGELFF

j_gene: TRBJ2-5
v_gene: TRBV27
CDR3aa: CASSPGTAPYGETQYF

j_gene: TRBJ2-5
v_gene: TRBV7-6
CDR3aa: CASSSGETQYF

j_gene: TRBJ2-5
v_gene: TRBV5-1
CDR3aa: CASSWGAGAQETQYF

j_gene: TRBJ2-2
v_gene: TRBV9
CDR3aa: CASRQGVTGELFF

j_gene: TRBJ1-5
v_gene: TRBV7-2
CDR3aa: CASSLNRGNQPQHF

j_gene: TRBJ1-5
v_gene: TRBV27
CDR3aa: CARGPLYSNQPQHF

j_gene: TRBJ1-4
v_gene: TRBV10-1
CDR3aa: CASSKKLFF

j_gene: TRBJ2-3
v_gene: TRBV29-1
CDR3aa: CSVTGGGGETDTQYF

j_gene: TRBJ1-1
v_gene: TRBV13
CDR3aa: CASRRDSLGAFF

j_gene: TRBJ2-5
v_gene: TRBV6-1
CDR3aa: CASSELFGQTKETQYF

j_gene: TRBJ2-7
v_gene: TRBV7-8
CDR3aa: CASSLAPGHQYEQYF

j_gene: TRBJ1-5
v_gene: TRBV28
CDR3aa: CASSGLAREPQHF

j_gene: TRBJ2-3
v_gene: TRBV18
CDR3aa: CASSPASGSSDTQYF

j_gene: TRBJ2-7
v_gene: TRBV6-5
CDR3aa: CASSYGQAVEQYF

j_gene: TRBJ1-5
v_gene: TRBV28
CDR3aa: CASGRVDLSRQPQHF

j_gene: TRBJ1-1
v_gene: TRBV5-1
CDR3aa: CASSALTGVHTEAFF

j_gene: TRBJ2-1
v_gene: TRBV7-8
CDR3aa: CASSLDGREQFF

j_gene: TRBJ1-2
v_gene: TRBV7-8
CDR3aa: CASSKTGAPAHGYTF

j_gene: TRBJ2-6
v_gene: TRBV5-5
CDR3aa: CASSILMGGANVLTF

j_gene: TRBJ1-1
v_gene: TRBV6-6
CDR3aa: CASEQNTEAFF

j_gene: TRBJ2-3
v_gene: TRBV7-2
CDR3aa: CASSLLARTDTQYF

j_gene: TRBJ1-2
v_gene: TRBV30
CDR3aa: CAWSVLRGYGYTF

j_gene: TRBJ2-7
v_gene: TRBV27
CDR3aa: CASSLYPGQSYEQYF

j_gene: TRBJ2-6
v_gene: TRBV2
CDR3aa: CASINPGWRSSGANVLTF

j_gene: TRBJ2-2
v_gene: TRBV27
CDR3aa: CASRILAGGNTGELFF

j_gene: TRBJ2-7
v_gene: TRBV19
CDR3aa: CASSIGTGAYEQYF

j_gene: TRBJ2-5
v_gene: TRBV9
CDR3aa: CASSPTSGGGETQYF

j_gene: TRBJ2-7
v_gene: TRBV28
CDR3aa: CASSPLAGGSYEQYF

j_gene: TRBJ1-5
v_gene: TRBV7-9
CDR3aa: CASSPLGSTGPNQPQHF

j_gene: TRBJ2-3
v_gene: TRBV2
CDR3aa: CASQRTTDTQYF

j_gene: TRBJ2-1
v_gene: TRBV29-1
CDR3aa: CSVRSRGEKLLSYNEQFF

j_gene: TRBJ2-7
v_gene: TRBV11-2
CDR3aa: CASSLVRPGDTSYEQYF